The 10 T cell receptor beta chains below all came from one sample that was sequenced in a study of OX40 agonist ivuxolimab in advanced cancers. Assay used: immunoSEQ multiplex PCR; TCRdb lists only in-frame clones, some missing. Altogether approximately 98,000 clones are present, approximately 90% being singletons, with the ten largest covering roughly 0.61%. The sequenced sample was CD4+ or CD8+ T cells sorted from blood, obtained in a trial of the OX40 agonist ivuxolimab. Every receptor here comes from an adult with an advanced solid tumor such as melanoma, head and neck, liver or kidney cancer.

This clone was observed a few times. V gene TRBV4-1 combines with J gene TRBJ2-2, with a tentative D call TRBD2 (7 bases). The germline V and J ends were trimmed by 0 bases and 1 base, with 18 bases remaining between them. This CDR3 contains 19 residues. Germline values: CDR1 MGHRA, CDR2 YSYEKL. The CDR3 reads CASSQDPTRGAGNTGELFF. The CDR3 DNA reads as TGCGCCAGCAGCCAAGATCCTACTCGGGGGGCCGGGAACACCGGGGAGCTGTTTTTT.

The J gene is TRBJ1-2, the V gene TRBV30, with unresolved D. Deletions cut 1 base from V and 3 bases from J, with 15 bases between. Germline V gene lookup returns CDR1 GTSNPN and CDR2 SVGIG (reference sequence). This CDR3 comprises 15 residues. This CDR3 is CAWSGEIRADYGYTF. The DNA of the CDR3 is TGTGCCTGGAGTGGAGAGATTCGAGCAGACTATGGCTACACCTTC. The entire variable domain, with the rest obtained from reference TRBV30 and TRBJ1-2, is as follows: SQTIHQWPATLVQPVGSPLSLECTVEGTSNPNLYWYRQAAGRGLQLLFYSVGIGQISSEVPQNLSASRPQDRQFILSSKKLLLSDSGFYLCAWSGEIRADYGYTFGSGTRLTVV.

This chain connects TRBV14 to TRBJ2-7, with a weak D call TRBD1 (5 bases). The germline CDR1 and CDR2 sequences are SGHDN and FVKESK. The CDR3 is made up of 16 amino acids. V lost 0 bases and J 4 bases, leaving 16 bases between the germline ends. CDR3 residues: CASSQEIRGSPYEQYF. CDR3 coding DNA: TGTGCCAGCAGCCAAGAAATAAGGGGAAGCCCTTACGAGCAGTACTTC. Complete variable domain (other parts from reference TRBV14 and TRBJ2-7): EAGVTQFPSHSVIEKGQTVTLRCDPISGHDNLYWYRRVMGKEIKFLLHFVKESKQDESGMPNNRFLAERTGGTYSTLKVQPAELEDSGVYFCASSQEIRGSPYEQYFGPGTRLTVT.

This chain joins TRBV27 and TRBJ2-5; a weak D match, TRBD1 (6 bases). The end of the DNA fits TRBJ2-7 better, so the J call may be wrong. The CDR3 loop spans 14 amino acids. Germline assignment: CDR1 MNHEY and CDR2 SMNVEV (reference sequence). The CDR3 bases are TGTGCCAGCAGTCCAGACAGGTATACCTACGAGCAGTACTTC. This gives the protein CASSPDRYTYEQYF.

V is TRBV29-1 and J is TRBJ1-1; D is unclear. Germline assignment: CDR1 SQVTM and CDR2 ANQGSEA. The CDR3 spans 12 residues. The V gene lost 6 bases and the J gene lost 5 bases, with 13 bases spanning the gap. The CDR3: CSVKLMGTEAFF. The CDR3 DNA reads as TGCAGCGTAAAACTTATGGGGACTGAAGCTTTCTTT.

The V gene is TRBV21-1, the J gene TRBJ2-7; TRBD2, the table's D call, lacks a check against the DNA. TRBV21-1 is labeled a pseudogene. CDR3 length equals 16 residues. CDR3 bases: TGTGCCAGGGTTAATAGCGGGAGGGCCCCTGCGCACGAGCAGTACTTC. It specifies CARVNSGRAPAHEQYF.

The chain uses TRBV6-1 and TRBJ1-5, with D perhaps TRBD1 (5 bases). Germline V gene lookup returns CDR1 MNHNS and CDR2 SASEGT. This CDR3 has 15 amino acids. The V gene lost 7 bases and the J gene lost 3 bases, with 16 bases spanning the gap. The CDR3: CASTRGWGNNQPQHF. Here the CDR3 DNA reads TGTGCCAGCACCCGAGGTTGGGGCAACAATCAGCCCCAGCATTTT.

This clone was recorded once. This rearrangement joins TRBV6-6 to TRBJ1-1; D is unresolved. Germline V gives CDR1 MNHNY, CDR2 SVGAGI (reference sequence). The CDR3 covers 11 residues. V was shortened by 0 bases and J by 14 bases, with 10 bases between the two germline ends. This CDR3 reads CASSYSGVGFF. DNA of the CDR3: TGTGCCAGCAGTTACTCCGGGGTAGGGTTCTTT.

This chain links TRBV7-3 with TRBJ1-2, with TRBD1 matching 12 bases. The CDR3 extends over 14 amino acids. CDR1 is SGHTA, CDR2 FQGTGA, per germline. V trimming: 5 bases; J trimming: 6 bases; junction bases outside the gene matches: 4. The CDR3 DNA reads TGTGCCAGCAGCCCCGGGACAGGGGGCGATGGCTACACCTTC. It is translated as CASSPGTGGDGYTF.

J is TRBJ2-2 and V is TRBV5-5; D is ambiguous. This CDR3 contains 16 residues. Deletions cut 0 bases from V and 1 base from J, with 10 bases between. The V gene's germline CDR1 is SGHKS and CDR2 YYEKEE (reference sequence). The CDR3 is CASSLGVPLNTGELFF. For the CDR3, the DNA is TGTGCCAGCAGCTTGGGAGTGCCCCTGAACACCGGGGAGCTGTTTTTT.